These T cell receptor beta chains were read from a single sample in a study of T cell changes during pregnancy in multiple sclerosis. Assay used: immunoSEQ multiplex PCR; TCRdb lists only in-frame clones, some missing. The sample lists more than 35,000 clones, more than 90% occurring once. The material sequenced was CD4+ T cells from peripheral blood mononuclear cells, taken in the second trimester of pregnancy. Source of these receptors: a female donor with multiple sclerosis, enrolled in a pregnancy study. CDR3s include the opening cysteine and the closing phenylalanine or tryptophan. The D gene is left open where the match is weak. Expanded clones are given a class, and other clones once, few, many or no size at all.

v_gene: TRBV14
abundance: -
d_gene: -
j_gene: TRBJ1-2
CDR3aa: CASSRRETYGYTF
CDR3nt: TGTGCCAGCAGCCGGAGGGAGACCTATGGCTACACCTTC

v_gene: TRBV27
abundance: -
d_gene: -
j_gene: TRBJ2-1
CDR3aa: CASSLQGSSYNEQFF
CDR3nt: TGTGCCAGCAGTTTACAGGGAAGCTCCTACAATGAGCAGTTCTTC

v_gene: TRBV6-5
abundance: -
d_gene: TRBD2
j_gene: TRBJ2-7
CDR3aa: CASSLGTRGSYEQYF
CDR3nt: TGTGCCAGCAGTTTAGGGACTAGGGGCTCCTACGAGCAGTACTTC

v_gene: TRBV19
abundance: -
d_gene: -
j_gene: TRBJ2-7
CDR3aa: CASSSTENYEQYF
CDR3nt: TGTGCCAGTAGCTCGACAGAAAACTACGAGCAGTACTTC

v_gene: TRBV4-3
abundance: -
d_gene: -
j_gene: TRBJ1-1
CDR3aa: CASSQVDNANTEAFF
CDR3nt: TGCGCCAGCAGCCAAGTCGACAACGCGAACACTGAAGCTTTCTTT

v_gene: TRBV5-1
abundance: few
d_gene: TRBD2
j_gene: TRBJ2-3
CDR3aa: CASSLSPSGRRADTQYF
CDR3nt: TGCGCCAGCAGCCTTTCCCCTAGCGGGAGACGAGCAGATACGCAGTATTTT

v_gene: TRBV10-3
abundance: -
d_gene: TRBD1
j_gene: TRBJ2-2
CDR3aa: CAIHFGTGGAGTGELFF
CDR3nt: TGTGCCATACACTTCGGGACAGGGGGCGCGGGTACCGGGGAGCTGTTTTTT

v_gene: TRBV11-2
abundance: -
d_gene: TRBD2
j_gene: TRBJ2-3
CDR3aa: CASSPIKAGGVVDTQYF
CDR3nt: TGTGCCAGCAGCCCAATTAAGGCGGGAGGTGTAGTAGATACGCAGTATTTT

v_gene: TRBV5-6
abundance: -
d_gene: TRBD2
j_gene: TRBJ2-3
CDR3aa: CASSGWTSGDDTQYF
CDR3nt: TGTGCCAGCAGCGGGTGGACTAGCGGGGACGACACGCAGTATTTT

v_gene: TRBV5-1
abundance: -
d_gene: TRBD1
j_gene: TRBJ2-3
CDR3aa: CASSLTGGDSDTQYF
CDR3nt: TGCGCCAGCAGCTTGACAGGGGGCGACTCAGATACGCAGTATTTT

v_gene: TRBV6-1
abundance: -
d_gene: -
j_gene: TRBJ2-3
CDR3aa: CASSQQGSSDTQYF
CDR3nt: TGTGCCAGCTCCCAACAAGGGAGTAGCGATACGCAGTATTTT

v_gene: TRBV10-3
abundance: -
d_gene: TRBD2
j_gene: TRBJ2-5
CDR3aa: CAIREREGQQTQYF
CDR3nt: TGTGCCATCAGGGAGCGGGAGGGCCAACAGACCCAGTACTTC

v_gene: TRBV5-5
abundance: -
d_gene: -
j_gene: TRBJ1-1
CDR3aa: CASSRTSGDTEAFF
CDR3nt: TGTGCCAGCAGCCGCACTTCGGGGGACACTGAAGCTTTCTTT

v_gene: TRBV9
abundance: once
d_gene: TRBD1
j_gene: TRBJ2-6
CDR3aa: CASSLGTVSGANVLTF
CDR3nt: TGTGCCAGCAGCTTAGGGACAGTCTCTGGGGCCAACGTCCTGACTTTC

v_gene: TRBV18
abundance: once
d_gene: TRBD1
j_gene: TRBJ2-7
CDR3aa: CASSPPGQGAYEQYF
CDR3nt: TGTGCCAGCTCACCACCGGGACAGGGGGCCTACGAGCAGTACTTC

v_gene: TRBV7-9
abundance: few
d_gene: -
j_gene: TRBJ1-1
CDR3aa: CASSLELRAFF
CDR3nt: TGTGCCAGCAGCTTAGAACTCCGAGCTTTCTTT

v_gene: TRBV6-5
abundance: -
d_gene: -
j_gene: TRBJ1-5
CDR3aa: CASSYTRQEGNQPQHF
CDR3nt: TGTGCCAGCAGTTACACAAGACAGGAGGGCAATCAGCCCCAGCATTTT

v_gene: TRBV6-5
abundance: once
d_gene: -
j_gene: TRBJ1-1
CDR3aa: CASSYSANNPPTEAFF
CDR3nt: TGTGCCAGCAGTTACTCCGCCAACAATCCGCCCACTGAAGCTTTCTTT

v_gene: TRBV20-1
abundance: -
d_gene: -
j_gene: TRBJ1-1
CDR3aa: CSALGAGRAFF
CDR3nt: TGCAGTGCCTTAGGGGCAGGGCGGGCTTTCTTT

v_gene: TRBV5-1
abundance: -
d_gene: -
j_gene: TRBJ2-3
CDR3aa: CASSSGQGGGYASDTQYF
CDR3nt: TGCGCCAGCAGCTCAGGACAGGGAGGGGGGTACGCATCGGATACGCAGTATTTT

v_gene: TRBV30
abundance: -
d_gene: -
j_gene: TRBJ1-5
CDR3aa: CAWTSKAGSNQPQHF
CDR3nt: TGTGCCTGGACCTCGAAGGCGGGTAGCAATCAGCCCCAGCATTTT

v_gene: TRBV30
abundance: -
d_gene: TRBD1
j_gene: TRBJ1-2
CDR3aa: CAWSTGGGGTF
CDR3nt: TGTGCCTGGAGTACAGGGGGCGGGGGCACCTTC

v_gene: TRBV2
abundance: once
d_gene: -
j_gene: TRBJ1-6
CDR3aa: CASSELGKGISPLHF
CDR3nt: TGTGCCAGCAGTGAGTTGGGGAAGGGGATTTCACCCCTCCACTTT

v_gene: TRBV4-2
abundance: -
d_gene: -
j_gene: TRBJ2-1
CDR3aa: CASSQARDLDTDEQFF
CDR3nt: TGTGCCAGCAGCCAAGCACGGGACTTAGATACAGATGAGCAGTTCTTC

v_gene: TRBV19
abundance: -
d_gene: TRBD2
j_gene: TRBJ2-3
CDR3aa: CASSIITSGRTDTQYF
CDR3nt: TGTGCCAGTAGTATTATAACTAGCGGGCGCACAGATACGCAGTATTTT

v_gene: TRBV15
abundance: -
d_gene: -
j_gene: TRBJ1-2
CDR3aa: CATSRITGPYGYTF
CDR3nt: TGTGCCACCAGCAGGATTACAGGGCCCTATGGCTACACCTTC

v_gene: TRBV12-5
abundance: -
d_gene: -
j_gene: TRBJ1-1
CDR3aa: CASGPQATRTNTEAFF
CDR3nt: TGTGCTAGTGGTCCTCAGGCGACCAGAACAAACACTGAAGCTTTCTTT

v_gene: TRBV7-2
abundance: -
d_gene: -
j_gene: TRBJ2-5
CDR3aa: CASSLRGETQYF
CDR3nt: TGTGCCAGCAGCTTACGCGGGGAGACCCAGTACTTC

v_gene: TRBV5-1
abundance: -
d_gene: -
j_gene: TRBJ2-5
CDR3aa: CASSPTVQETQYF
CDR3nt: TGCGCCAGCAGCCCGACAGTACAAGAGACCCAGTACTTC

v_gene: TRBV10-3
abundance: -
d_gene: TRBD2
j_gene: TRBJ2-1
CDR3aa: CAISAPGLAGDEQFF
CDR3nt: TGTGCCATCAGTGCTCCGGGACTAGCGGGAGATGAGCAGTTCTTC

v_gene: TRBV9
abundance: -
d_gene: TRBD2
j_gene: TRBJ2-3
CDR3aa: CASSVRASGGAEADTQYF
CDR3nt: TGTGCCAGCAGCGTAAGGGCTAGCGGGGGGGCAGAGGCAGATACGCAGTATTTT

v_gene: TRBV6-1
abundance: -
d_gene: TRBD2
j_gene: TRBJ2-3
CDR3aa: CASRRSAGGEDTQYF
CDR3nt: TGTGCCAGCCGCAGGTCAGCGGGAGGGGAAGATACGCAGTATTTT

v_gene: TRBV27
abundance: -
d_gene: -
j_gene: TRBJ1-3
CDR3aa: CASSSGTIGNTIYF
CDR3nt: TGTGCCAGCAGTTCTGGGACTATCGGAAACACCATATATTTT

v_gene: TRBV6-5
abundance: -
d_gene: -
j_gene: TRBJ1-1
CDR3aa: CASSYGPGWNTEAFF
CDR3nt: TGTGCCAGCAGTTACGGTCCGGGGTGGAACACTGAAGCTTTCTTT

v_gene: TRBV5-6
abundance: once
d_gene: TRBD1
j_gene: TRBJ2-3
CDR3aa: CASSRSTRQGRTDTQYF
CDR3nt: TGTGCCAGCAGCCGATCGACGAGACAGGGTCGAACAGATACGCAGTATTTT

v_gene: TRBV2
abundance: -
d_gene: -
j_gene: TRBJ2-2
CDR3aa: CASSDFIRASNTGELFF
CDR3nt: TGTGCCAGCAGTGACTTTATCAGAGCGAGTAACACCGGGGAGCTGTTTTTT

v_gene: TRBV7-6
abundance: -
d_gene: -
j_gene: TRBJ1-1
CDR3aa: CASSLEEYTEAFF
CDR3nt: TGTGCCAGCAGCTTAGAGGAGTACACTGAAGCTTTCTTT

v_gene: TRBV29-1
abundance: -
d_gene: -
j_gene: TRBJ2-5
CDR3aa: CSVFYLVEGAGETQYF
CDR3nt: TGCAGCGTATTCTACCTGGTGGAGGGGGCAGGAGAGACCCAGTACTTC

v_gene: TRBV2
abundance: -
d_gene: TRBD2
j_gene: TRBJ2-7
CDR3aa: CASRPLAWPNSYEQYF
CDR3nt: TGTGCCAGCAGACCACTAGCGTGGCCAAACTCCTACGAGCAGTACTTC

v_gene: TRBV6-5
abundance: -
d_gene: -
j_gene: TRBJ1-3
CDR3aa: CASARSSGNTIYF
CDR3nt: TGTGCCAGCGCGAGAAGCTCTGGAAACACCATATATTTT

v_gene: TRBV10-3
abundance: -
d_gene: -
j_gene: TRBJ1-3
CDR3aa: CAISEWESGNTIYF
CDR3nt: TGTGCCATCAGTGAATGGGAGTCTGGAAACACCATATATTTT

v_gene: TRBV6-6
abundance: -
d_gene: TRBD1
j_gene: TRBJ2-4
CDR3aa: CASSLDRAKNIQYF
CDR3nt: TGTGCCAGCAGTCTGGACAGGGCCAAAAACATTCAGTACTTC

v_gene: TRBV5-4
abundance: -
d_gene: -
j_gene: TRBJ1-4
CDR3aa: CASSLGRRGNEKLFF
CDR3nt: TGTGCCAGCAGCTTGGGGCGGAGGGGTAATGAAAAACTGTTTTTT

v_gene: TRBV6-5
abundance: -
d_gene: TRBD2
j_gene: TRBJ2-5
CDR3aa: CASIPAGGQETQYF
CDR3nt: TGTGCCAGCATACCAGCGGGGGGCCAAGAGACCCAGTACTTC

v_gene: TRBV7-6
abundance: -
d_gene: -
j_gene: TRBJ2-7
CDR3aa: CASGGGTWYF
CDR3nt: TGTGCCAGCGGCGGCGGAACTTGGTACTTC

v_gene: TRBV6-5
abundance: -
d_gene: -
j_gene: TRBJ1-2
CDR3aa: CASSYSAQGGDGYTF
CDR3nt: TGTGCCAGCAGTTACTCGGCACAGGGTGGAGATGGCTACACCTTC

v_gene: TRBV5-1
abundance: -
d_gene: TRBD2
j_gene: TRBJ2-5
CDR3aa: CASSTSGQETQYF
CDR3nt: TGCGCCAGCAGTACTAGCGGACAAGAGACCCAGTACTTC

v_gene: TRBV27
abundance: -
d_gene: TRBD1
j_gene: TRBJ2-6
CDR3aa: CASSLTGALSGANVLTF
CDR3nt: TGTGCCAGCAGCCTGACAGGGGCTCTGTCTGGGGCCAACGTCCTGACTTTC

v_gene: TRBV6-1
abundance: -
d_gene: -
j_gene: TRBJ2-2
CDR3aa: CASSGWTENTGELFF
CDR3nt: TGTGCCAGCAGTGGATGGACAGAGAACACCGGGGAGCTGTTTTTT

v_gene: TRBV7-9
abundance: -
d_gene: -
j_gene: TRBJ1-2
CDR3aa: CASSVGGGDYGYTF
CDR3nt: TGTGCCAGCAGCGTCGGCGGGGGCGACTATGGCTACACCTTC

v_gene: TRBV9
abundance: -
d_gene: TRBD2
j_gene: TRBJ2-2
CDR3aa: CASSPLAGGSGELFF
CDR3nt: TGTGCCAGCAGCCCTCTAGCGGGAGGTTCCGGGGAGCTGTTTTTT

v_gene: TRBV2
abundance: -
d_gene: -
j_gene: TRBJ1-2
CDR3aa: CASSEGTARGYTF
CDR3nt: TGTGCCAGCAGTGAAGGAACAGCTCGGGGCTACACCTTC

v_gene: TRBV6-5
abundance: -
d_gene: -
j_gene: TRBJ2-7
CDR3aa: CASRRTIRADYEQYF
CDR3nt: TGTGCCAGCAGACGTACGATTAGAGCGGACTACGAGCAGTACTTC

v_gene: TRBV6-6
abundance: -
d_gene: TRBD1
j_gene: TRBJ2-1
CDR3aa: CASNLLDRGRFYEQFF
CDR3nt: TGTGCCAGCAATCTCCTGGACAGGGGGCGCTTCTATGAGCAGTTCTTC

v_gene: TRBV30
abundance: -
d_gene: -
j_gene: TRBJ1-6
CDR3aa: CAWRTIGGGAPLHF
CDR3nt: TGTGCCTGGAGGACGATAGGCGGAGGAGCGCCCCTCCACTTT